What follows are 5 T cell receptor beta chains derived from one specimen sequenced in a study of beta chain features in type 1 diabetes. The whole isolated RNA underwent reverse transcription, so sequencing captured expressed TCRB transcripts. This table comes from immunoSEQ multiplex PCR, and its TCRdb copy is limited to in-frame clones, with some not included. Of approximately 100,000 clones in the sample, about two fifths were seen once. Sequencing was performed on stem cell memory CD4+ T cells from blood. The receptors here all came from a woman younger than 30 in good health.

V usage is TRBV30 and J usage is TRBJ1-1; 8 bases are shared with TRBD1. The CDR3 contains 15 residues. V was clipped by 2 bases and J by 5 bases; unmatched bases: 10. CDR1 is GTSNPN and CDR2 is SVGIG in the germline V gene (reference sequence). The CDR3 region has the DNA TGTGCCTGGAGTCCGGCAGGGGGCGATCTGACTGAAGCTTTCTTT. Its protein is CAWSPAGGDLTEAFF.

This chain joins TRBV28 and TRBJ1-1, with D perhaps TRBD1 (5 bases). V was shortened by 6 bases and J by 4 bases, with 12 bases between the two germline ends. CDR3 length equals 13 residues. Germline CDR1 MDHEN, CDR2 SYDVKM. The CDR3 nucleotides are TGTGCCAGCAGCCTCAGGGTGGGCACTGAAGCTTTCTTT. This codes for CASSLRVGTEAFF.

The chain's CDR3 is CAIRQGGMEGYTF. CDR3 nucleotides: TGTGCCATCAGACAGGGTGGAATGGAGGGCTACACCTTC. The V call is TRBV10-3, the J call TRBJ1-2, with TRBD1 as a possible D gene (6 bases). The CDR3 loop spans 13 amino acids. Between the trimmed V and J ends, which lost 6 bases and 8 bases, there was a span of 16 bases. Germline values: CDR1 ENHRY, CDR2 SYGVKD.

The gene calls are TRBV7-6 and TRBJ1-1; 9 bases map to TRBD1. Per the germline V gene, CDR1 is SGHVS and CDR2 is FNYEAQ. After removal of 2 bases from V and 4 bases from J, the junction contained 11 bases not matched to a gene. The CDR3 is made up of 17 amino acids. The CDR3: CASSLNRGRGSGTEAFF. CDR3 sequence (DNA): TGTGCCAGCAGCTTAAACAGGGGGCGAGGTAGCGGCACTGAAGCTTTCTTT.

This chain joins TRBV5-1 and TRBJ2-1; TRBD2 matches 11 bases. The V and J ends lost 3 bases and 7 bases, in that order; junction bases with no gene match: 6. CDR3 length: 15 residues. Germline-derived CDR1 and CDR2 are SGHRS and YFSETQ. The CDR3 region has the DNA TGCGCCAGCAGCTCCTCCGGGACTAGCGGAAATGAGCAGTTCTTC. Its protein product is CASSSSGTSGNEQFF.